This T cell receptor (beta chain) was obtained from a study of shared clonotypes between healthy human individuals. V was cut by 10 bases and J by 2 bases, with 17 bases left in between. The length of the CDR3 is 14 residues. Only in-frame clones appear in the TCRdb table, and some are missing; sequencing was by immunoSEQ multiplex PCR. The sample shows under 2,500,000 clones, approximately 94% of them seen only once. This chain uses TRBV6-7 with TRBJ1-2; tentatively, D is TRBD1 (5 bases). TRBV6-7 is identified as an open reading frame with a role that is uncertain. The material sequenced was naive CD4+ T cells sorted from blood. The subset is: CD45RA+ positively selected. This clonotype originated in a man aged 18-30 years in good health. The CDR3 reads CAILRDSRNYGYTF. The CDR3 bases are TGTGCCATCCTCCGGGACTCTCGAAACTATGGCTACACCTTC.